This is a list of T cell receptor beta chains from one sample in a study of T cells in Graves' hyperthyroidism and ophthalmopathy. TCRdb re-derived calls from the multiplex PCR reads in MiXCR, one entry per CDR3 protein. The table has around 500,000 distinct CDR3 sequences, roughly 15% seen once; the top ten hold approximately 13%. Sequenced material: blood. Receptors originate from a woman between 40 and 50 years old with Graves' hyperthyroidism. CDR3s include the opening cysteine and the closing phenylalanine or tryptophan.

v_call	j_call	cdr3_aa
TRBV4-1	TRBJ1-5	CASSQDLPGASQPQHF
TRBV2	TRBJ2-1	CASSEARGTSPYNEQFF
TRBV4-1	TRBJ1-1	CASSQGGPGQMNTEAFF
TRBV4-2	TRBJ2-3	CVSSQAAGVGDTQYF
TRBV4-2	TRBJ2-7	CASSQDMAIRSGEPYEQYF
TRBV3-1	TRBJ1-1	CASSHSGTANTEAFF
TRBV29-1	TRBJ2-2	CSVGPAGSTGELFF
TRBV28	TRBJ1-2	CASSLIGGGRGYTF
TRBV5-5	TRBJ2-2	CASSLRTSGANTGELFF
TRBV4-2	TRBJ1-1	CASSQDGGAWTEAFF
TRBV10-3	TRBJ2-1	CAIGPITYNEQFF
TRBV6-1	TRBJ2-2	CASPDRNTGELFF
TRBV6-1	TRBJ2-2	CASSTSVTGELFF
TRBV5-1	TRBJ2-1	CASSPGLALGGEQFF
TRBV3-1	TRBJ2-5	CASSQDTGSQETQYF
TRBV30	TRBJ2-7	CAWSKTGTGIYEQYF
TRBV6-2/TRBV6-3	TRBJ2-1	CASSYSRATSGRDNEQFF
TRBV12-3/TRBV12-4	TRBJ2-1	CASSFRSGKGYNEQFF
TRBV25-1	TRBJ2-3	CASSPSGTPLQYF
TRBV6-1	TRBJ2-7	CASSGTDPTYEQYF
TRBV6-1	TRBJ1-6	CASSFGLPDVSPLHF
TRBV6-2/TRBV6-3	TRBJ2-7	CASSFPTQGLSYEQYF
TRBV9	TRBJ2-5	CASSVQPGQGGRETQYF
TRBV11-2	TRBJ2-2	CASSLGLANGELFF
TRBV28	TRBJ1-1	CASRPRLGNSRNTEAFF
TRBV9	TRBJ1-4	CASSPRQGTTNEKLFF
TRBV15	TRBJ2-1	CATRGLATYNEQFF
TRBV3-1	TRBJ2-3	CASSQTSGTDTQYF
TRBV24-1	TRBJ2-3	CATSDSRGDTQYF
TRBV29-1	TRBJ2-5	CSVVQGGETQYF
TRBV6-1	TRBJ2-1	CASRQGGSSEQFF
TRBV3-1	TRBJ2-2	CASSLGHYTGELFF
TRBV20-1	TRBJ1-5	CSATRGNQPQHF
TRBV5-1	TRBJ2-1	CASRGTSGNNEQFF
TRBV29-1	TRBJ1-2	CSVGDTLYGYTF
TRBV27	TRBJ2-1	CASSLSGLAGGGVFEQFF
TRBV28	TRBJ2-1	CASSSGTASSYNEQFF
TRBV7-2	TRBJ2-7	CASRPPGNEQYF
TRBV20-1	TRBJ1-5	CSAPDRGQPQHF
TRBV2	TRBJ2-2	CASSKSGTSGRGELFF
TRBV18	TRBJ2-7	CASSPTAGTGGHEQYF
TRBV7-8	TRBJ2-7	CASSLGPLLAEGFNEQYF
TRBV11-2	TRBJ2-1	CASSFALLANEQFF
TRBV5-1	TRBJ2-1	CASSVTGGANEQFF
TRBV7-9	TRBJ2-2	CASSFLAGGLNTGELFF
TRBV3-1	TRBJ1-1	CASSRGQMNTEAFF
TRBV20-1	TRBJ1-1	CSARRPGTGNTEAFF
TRBV2	TRBJ2-3	CASSRKSGSTDTQYF
TRBV7-2	TRBJ2-7	CASSPGTGAREQYF
TRBV6-2/TRBV6-3	TRBJ1-4	CASSRGPATNEKLFF
TRBV2	TRBJ1-5	CASRELTGGQPQHF